The clone carrying this T cell receptor (beta chain) came up a few times. This entry comes from a study of response to subunit inactivated influenza vaccine. This CDR3 is 16 amino acids long. J gave up 3 bases and V 3 bases, and 6 bases lay outside the gene matches. CDR1 is SGHAT, CDR2 FQNNGV, per germline. TCRdb used MiXCR to reprocess the RT-PCR reads, holding one entry per CDR3 protein. The sample carries more than 600,000 distinct CDR3 sequences, 15% to 20% recorded once. The chain carries TRBV11-2 and TRBJ2-1, with 9 bases that match TRBD2. The sequence was obtained from a man over 45 who received an inactivated influenza vaccine. Sequencing was performed on PBMCs from blood, taken 4 to 6 days after vaccination. CDR3 sequence reads: CASSFGREGYYNEQFF. CDR3 coding DNA: TGTGCCAGCAGCTTCGGGCGGGAGGGTTACTACAATGAGCAGTTCTTC.